This paragraph reports one TCR beta chain. The antigen is not known. The sample is drawn from a study of cytomegalovirus exposure and HLA in healthy donors. Study-wide background: In a later analysis, it was reported that the 110 or so validation repertoires had been produced on the same platform as the roughly 700 repertoires belonging to the first cohort.

The method was immunoSEQ multiplex PCR; TCRdb's version includes in-frame clones alone and lacks a portion of them. The table has a few hundred thousand clones, 70% to 90% seen once; the top ten hold under 0.85%. This CDR3 has 14 amino acids. Per germline, CDR1 KGHSH and CDR2 LQKENI. V lost 4 bases and J lost 5; bases outside the gene matches: 7. Study findings and constraints: The TCR clusters that emerged in the first cohort tended, a later analysis found, to co-occur in the approximately 130 validation repertoires. A few chains tied to CMV proved CMV antigen-specific in vitro.

The donors were part of the roughly 130-subject validation cohort, which stood apart from the approximately 670-subject first cohort. The receptor was derived from a woman aged 18-29 years in good health and CMV-seronegative. This chain connects TRBV18 to TRBJ2-5; 7 bases line up with TRBD2. The specimen was PBMCs. The DNA for the CDR3 is TGTGCCAGCTCACTCACAGGAGCGGGGGAGACCCAGTACTTC. Translation: CASSLTGAGETQYF.